This is a list of T cell receptor beta chains from one sample in a study of blood T cell repertoires in COVID-19. Sequenced by immunoSEQ multiplex PCR; TCRdb stores in-frame clones only, minus some. The profile shows hundreds of thousands of clones, 65% to 90% of them singletons. The material sequenced was peripheral blood. These receptors were obtained from a woman in her sixties or seventies with COVID-19, enrolled during active disease. Each CDR3 is given with its conserved first and last residue. Each record gives: clone size, V gene, D gene, J gene, CDR3 length, CDR3 protein, CDR3 DNA. D genes are given only for firm matches. Clone size is shown for a subset of rows, as once, few, many or a class of expanded clone.

abundance: .
v_gene: TRBV6-5
d_gene: TRBD1
j_gene: TRBJ1-1
len: 13
CDR3aa: CASSFRGRTEAFF
CDR3nt: TGTGCCAGCAGTTTCAGGGGGCGGACTGAAGCTTTCTTT

abundance: .
v_gene: TRBV7-2
d_gene: .
j_gene: TRBJ2-2
len: 14
CDR3aa: CASSLQGTTGELFF
CDR3nt: TGTGCCAGCAGCTTACAGGGGACCACCGGGGAGCTGTTTTTT

abundance: .
v_gene: TRBV5-6
d_gene: TRBD1
j_gene: TRBJ2-6
len: 18
CDR3aa: CASSLTGTAVSGANVLTF
CDR3nt: TGTGCCAGCAGCTTAACCGGGACAGCCGTTTCTGGGGCCAACGTCCTGACTTTC

abundance: .
v_gene: TRBV20-1
d_gene: TRBD1
j_gene: TRBJ1-2
len: 15
CDR3aa: CSASRTGLDASGYTF
CDR3nt: TGCAGTGCTAGTAGGACAGGTCTCGATGCGAGCGGCTACACCTTC

abundance: .
v_gene: TRBV4-1
d_gene: .
j_gene: TRBJ1-2
len: 17
CDR3aa: CASSQAATGEIGYGYTF
CDR3nt: TGCGCCAGCAGCCAAGCCGCCACGGGGGAAATTGGCTATGGCTACACCTTC

abundance: once
v_gene: TRBV19
d_gene: .
j_gene: TRBJ2-7
len: 18
CDR3aa: CASSIVLGQGVTSYEQYF
CDR3nt: TGTGCCAGTAGTATAGTCCTGGGACAAGGGGTTACCTCCTACGAGCAGTACTTC

abundance: many
v_gene: TRBV9
d_gene: .
j_gene: TRBJ2-1
len: 15
CDR3aa: CASSDREPTYNEQFF
CDR3nt: TGTGCCAGCAGCGACAGGGAGCCGACCTACAATGAGCAGTTCTTC

abundance: .
v_gene: TRBV27
d_gene: .
j_gene: TRBJ1-3
len: 15
CDR3aa: CASSLNWAGQNTIYF
CDR3nt: TGTGCCAGCAGTTTGAATTGGGCAGGGCAAAACACCATATATTTT

abundance: once
v_gene: TRBV5-1
d_gene: .
j_gene: TRBJ2-3
len: 12
CDR3aa: CASWAGTDTQYF
CDR3nt: TGCGCCAGCTGGGCTGGCACAGATACGCAGTATTTT

abundance: .
v_gene: TRBV13
d_gene: .
j_gene: TRBJ1-1
len: 15
CDR3aa: CASSSDGLMNTEAFF
CDR3nt: TGTGCCAGCAGCAGTGACGGACTAATGAACACTGAAGCTTTCTTT

abundance: .
v_gene: TRBV4-2
d_gene: TRBD1
j_gene: TRBJ1-1
len: 14
CDR3aa: CASNMDRMNTEAFF
CDR3nt: TGTGCCAGCAATATGGACAGGATGAACACTGAAGCTTTCTTT

abundance: few
v_gene: TRBV3-1/TRBV3-2
d_gene: .
j_gene: TRBJ2-7
len: 13
CDR3aa: CASSPGRGYEQYF
CDR3nt: TGTGCCAGCAGTCCTGGGAGGGGGTACGAGCAGTACTTC

abundance: .
v_gene: TRBV4-1
d_gene: TRBD1
j_gene: TRBJ1-1
len: 17
CDR3aa: CASSQGRGRGFNTEAFF
CDR3nt: TGCGCCAGCAGCCAAGGGAGGGGGCGCGGGTTTAACACTGAAGCTTTCTTT

abundance: .
v_gene: TRBV21-1
d_gene: .
j_gene: TRBJ1-2
len: 17
CDR3aa: CASSIRDRRALDYGYTF
CDR3nt: TGTGCCAGCAGCATCCGGGACAGAAGGGCCCTTGACTATGGCTACACCTTC

abundance: .
v_gene: TRBV20-1
d_gene: TRBD1
j_gene: TRBJ1-2
len: 14
CDR3aa: CSASDRAPAYGYTF
CDR3nt: TGCAGTGCTAGTGACAGGGCCCCAGCCTATGGCTACACCTTC

abundance: few
v_gene: TRBV5-4
d_gene: TRBD2
j_gene: TRBJ2-1
len: 19
CDR3aa: CASSLVSGLAGGPYNEQFF
CDR3nt: TGTGCCAGCAGCTTGGTATCGGGACTAGCGGGGGGGCCTTACAATGAGCAGTTCTTC

abundance: .
v_gene: TRBV4-3
d_gene: .
j_gene: TRBJ1-4
len: 14
CDR3aa: CASSLGGVDEKLFF
CDR3nt: TGCGCCAGCAGCCTCGGGGGGGTTGATGAAAAACTGTTTTTT

abundance: .
v_gene: TRBV19
d_gene: TRBD1
j_gene: TRBJ1-5
len: 15
CDR3aa: CASSVNRGPNQPQHF
CDR3nt: TGTGCCAGTAGTGTCAACAGGGGGCCCAATCAGCCCCAGCATTTT

abundance: .
v_gene: TRBV4-1
d_gene: .
j_gene: TRBJ1-2
len: 15
CDR3aa: CASSQDGTLNYGYTF
CDR3nt: TGCGCCAGCAGCCAAGATGGGACACTAAACTATGGCTACACCTTC

abundance: few
v_gene: TRBV5-6
d_gene: .
j_gene: TRBJ2-7
len: 12
CDR3aa: CASSGGAYEQYF
CDR3nt: TGTGCCAGCAGTGGAGGGGCCTACGAGCAGTACTTC

abundance: .
v_gene: TRBV28
d_gene: TRBD1
j_gene: TRBJ1-2
len: 15
CDR3aa: CASSPWDRGDYGYTF
CDR3nt: TGTGCCAGCAGTCCCTGGGACAGGGGGGACTATGGCTACACCTTC

abundance: .
v_gene: TRBV28
d_gene: .
j_gene: TRBJ2-7
len: 15
CDR3aa: CASSPHRDTRGEQYF
CDR3nt: TGTGCCAGCAGTCCCCACCGGGACACGCGCGGCGAGCAGTACTTC

abundance: .
v_gene: TRBV24-1
d_gene: TRBD1
j_gene: TRBJ1-2
len: 17
CDR3aa: CATSDGGGQGANYGYTF
CDR3nt: TGTGCCACCAGTGATGGGGGCGGACAGGGGGCGAATTATGGCTACACCTTC

abundance: .
v_gene: TRBV7-2
d_gene: TRBD1
j_gene: TRBJ2-6
len: 15
CDR3aa: CASGQGPTGANVLTF
CDR3nt: TGTGCCTCGGGACAGGGCCCAACTGGGGCCAACGTCCTGACTTTC

abundance: .
v_gene: TRBV19
d_gene: .
j_gene: TRBJ2-7
len: 15
CDR3aa: CASRPARGFPYEQYF
CDR3nt: TGTGCCAGTCGACCCGCCCGGGGGTTCCCCTACGAGCAGTACTTC

abundance: .
v_gene: TRBV4-2
d_gene: .
j_gene: TRBJ2-1
len: 17
CDR3aa: CASSQDIGGGSYNEQFF
CDR3nt: TGTGCCAGCAGCCAAGATATAGGGGGGGGCTCCTACAATGAGCAGTTCTTC

abundance: .
v_gene: TRBV5-8
d_gene: .
j_gene: TRBJ1-2
len: 16
CDR3aa: CASSLAGSARNYGYTF
CDR3nt: TGTGCCAGCAGCTTGGCCGGAAGCGCCAGAAATTATGGCTACACCTTC

abundance: .
v_gene: TRBV12-3/TRBV12-4
d_gene: TRBD1
j_gene: TRBJ2-1
len: 13
CDR3aa: CASSRQGKDEQFF
CDR3nt: TGTGCCAGCAGTCGACAGGGTAAAGATGAGCAGTTCTTC

abundance: few
v_gene: TRBV27
d_gene: .
j_gene: TRBJ1-2
len: 15
CDR3aa: CASSLSVGANYGYTF
CDR3nt: TGTGCCAGCAGTTTATCGGTGGGAGCTAACTATGGCTACACCTTC

abundance: .
v_gene: TRBV10-2
d_gene: TRBD1
j_gene: TRBJ1-5
len: 15
CDR3aa: CASSDGGGGNQPQHF
CDR3nt: TGCGCCAGCAGTGATGGAGGGGGCGGCAATCAGCCCCAGCATTTT

abundance: .
v_gene: TRBV14
d_gene: .
j_gene: TRBJ2-5
len: 13
CDR3aa: CASSQNAGETQYF
CDR3nt: TGTGCCAGCAGCCAAAATGCCGGTGAGACCCAGTACTTC